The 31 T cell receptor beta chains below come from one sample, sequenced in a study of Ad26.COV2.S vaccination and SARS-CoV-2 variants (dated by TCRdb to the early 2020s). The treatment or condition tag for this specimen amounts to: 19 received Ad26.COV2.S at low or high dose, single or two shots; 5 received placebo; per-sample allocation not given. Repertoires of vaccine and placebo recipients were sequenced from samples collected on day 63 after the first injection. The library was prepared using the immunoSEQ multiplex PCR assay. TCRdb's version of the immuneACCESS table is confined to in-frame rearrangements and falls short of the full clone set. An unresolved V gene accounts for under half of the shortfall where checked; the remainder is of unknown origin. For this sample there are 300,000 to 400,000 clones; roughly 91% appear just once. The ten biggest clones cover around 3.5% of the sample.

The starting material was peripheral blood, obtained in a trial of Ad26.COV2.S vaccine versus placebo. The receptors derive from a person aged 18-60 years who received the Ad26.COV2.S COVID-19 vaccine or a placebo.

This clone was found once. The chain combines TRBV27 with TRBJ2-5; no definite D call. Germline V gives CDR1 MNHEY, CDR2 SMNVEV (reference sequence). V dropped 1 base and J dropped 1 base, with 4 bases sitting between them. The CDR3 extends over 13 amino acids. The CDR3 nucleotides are TGTGCCAGCAGTTTATGGAGCCAAGAGACCCAGTACTTC. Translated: CASSLWSQETQYF.

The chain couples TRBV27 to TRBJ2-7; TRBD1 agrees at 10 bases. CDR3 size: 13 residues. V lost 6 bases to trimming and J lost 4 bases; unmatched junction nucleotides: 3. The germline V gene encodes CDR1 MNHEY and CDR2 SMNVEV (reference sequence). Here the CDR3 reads CASSWDRGYEQYF. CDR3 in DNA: TGTGCCAGCAGCTGGGACAGGGGATACGAGCAGTACTTC.

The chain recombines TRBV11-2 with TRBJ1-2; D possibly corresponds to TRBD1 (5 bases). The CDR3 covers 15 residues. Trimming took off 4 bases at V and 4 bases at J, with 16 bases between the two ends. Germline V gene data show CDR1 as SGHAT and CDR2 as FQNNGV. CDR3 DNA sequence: TGTGCCAGCAGCTCCACAGGTCCTGTCGGCTATGGCTACACCTTC. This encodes CASSSTGPVGYGYTF. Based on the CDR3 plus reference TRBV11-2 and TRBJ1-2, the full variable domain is EAGVAQSPRYKIIEKRQSVAFWCNPISGHATLYWYQQILGQGPKLLIQFQNNGVVDDSQLPKDRFSAERLKGVDSTLKIQPAKLEDSAVYLCASSSTGPVGYGYTFGSGTRLTVV.

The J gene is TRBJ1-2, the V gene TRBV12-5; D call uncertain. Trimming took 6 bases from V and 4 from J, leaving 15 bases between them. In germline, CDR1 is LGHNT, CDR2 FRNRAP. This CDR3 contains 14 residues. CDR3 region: CASGVPPYSYGYTF. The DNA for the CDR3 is TGTGCTAGTGGGGTACCGCCCTACAGCTATGGCTACACCTTC.

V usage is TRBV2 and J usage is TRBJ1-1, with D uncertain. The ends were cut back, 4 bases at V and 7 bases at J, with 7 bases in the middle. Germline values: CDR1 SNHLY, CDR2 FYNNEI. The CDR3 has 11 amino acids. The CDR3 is CASSGGNEAFF. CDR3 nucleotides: TGTGCCAGCAGTGGGGGAAATGAAGCTTTCTTT.

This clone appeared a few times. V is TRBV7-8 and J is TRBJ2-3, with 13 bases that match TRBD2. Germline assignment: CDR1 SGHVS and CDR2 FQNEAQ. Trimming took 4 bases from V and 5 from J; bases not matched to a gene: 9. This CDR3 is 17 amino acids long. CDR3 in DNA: TGTGCCAGCAGCTCCTATCGACTAGCGGGGGGAAGAGATACGCAGTATTTT. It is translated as CASSSYRLAGGRDTQYF. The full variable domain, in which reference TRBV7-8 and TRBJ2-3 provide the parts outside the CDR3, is GAGVSQSPRYKVAKRGQDVALRCDPISGHVSLFWYQQALGQGPEFLTYFQNEAQLDKSGLPSDRFFAERPEGSVSTLKIQRTQQEDSAVYLCASSSYRLAGGRDTQYFGPGTRLTVL.

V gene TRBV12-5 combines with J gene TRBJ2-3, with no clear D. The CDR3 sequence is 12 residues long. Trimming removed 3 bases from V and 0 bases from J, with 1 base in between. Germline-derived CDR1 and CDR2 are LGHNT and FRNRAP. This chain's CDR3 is CASGLSTDTQYF. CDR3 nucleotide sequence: TGTGCTAGTGGTTTAAGCACAGATACGCAGTATTTT.

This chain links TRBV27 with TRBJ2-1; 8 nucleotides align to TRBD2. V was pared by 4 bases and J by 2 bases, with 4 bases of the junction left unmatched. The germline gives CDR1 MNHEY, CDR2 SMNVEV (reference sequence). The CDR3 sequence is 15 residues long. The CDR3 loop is CASSWTAGAYNEQFF. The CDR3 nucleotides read TGTGCCAGCAGTTGGACAGCGGGGGCCTACAATGAGCAGTTCTTC.

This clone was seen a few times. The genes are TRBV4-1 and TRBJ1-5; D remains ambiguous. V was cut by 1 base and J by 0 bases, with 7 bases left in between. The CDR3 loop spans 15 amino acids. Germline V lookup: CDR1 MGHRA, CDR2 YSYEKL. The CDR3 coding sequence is TGCGCCAGCAGCCAAGTTTTGGTTAGCAATCAGCCCCAGCATTTT. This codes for CASSQVLVSNQPQHF.

CDR3 amino acids: CASSLFPDRPYEQYF. For the CDR3, the DNA is TGTGCCAGCAGCTTGTTTCCGGACAGGCCCTACGAGCAGTACTTC. The chain couples TRBV5-4 to TRBJ2-7, with 7 bases lining up with TRBD1. The V and J ends lost 1 base and 2 bases, in that order; junction bases with no gene match: 6. Germline lookup yields CDR1 SGHNT and CDR2 YYREEE (reference sequence). The CDR3 covers 15 residues.

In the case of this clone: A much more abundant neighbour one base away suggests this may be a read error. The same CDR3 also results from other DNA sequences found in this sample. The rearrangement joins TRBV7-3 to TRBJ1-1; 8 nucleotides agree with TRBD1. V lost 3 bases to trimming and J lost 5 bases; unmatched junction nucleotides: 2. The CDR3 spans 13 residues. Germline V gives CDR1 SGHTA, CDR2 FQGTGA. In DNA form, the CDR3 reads TGTGCCAGCAGCTTGGACAGGGAAACTGAAGCTTTCTTT. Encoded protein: CASSLDRETEAFF.

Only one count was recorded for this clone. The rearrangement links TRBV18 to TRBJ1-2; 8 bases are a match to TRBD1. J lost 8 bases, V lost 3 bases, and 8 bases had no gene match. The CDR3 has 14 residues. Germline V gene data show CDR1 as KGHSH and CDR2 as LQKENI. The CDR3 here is CASSPLDRDVGYTF. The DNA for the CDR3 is TGTGCCAGCTCACCCCTGGACAGGGACGTAGGCTACACCTTC. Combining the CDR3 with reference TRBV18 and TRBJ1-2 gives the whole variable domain NAGVMQNPRHLVRRRGQEARLRCSPMKGHSHVYWYRQLPEEGLKFMVYLQKENIIDESGMPKERFSAEFPKEGPSILRIQQVVRGDSAAYFCASSPLDRDVGYTFGSGTRLTVV.

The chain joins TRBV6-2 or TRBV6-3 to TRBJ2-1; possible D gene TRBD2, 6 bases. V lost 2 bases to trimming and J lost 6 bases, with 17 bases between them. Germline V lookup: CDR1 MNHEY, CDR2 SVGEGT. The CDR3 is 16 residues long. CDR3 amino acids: CASSYPPLAAGNEQFF. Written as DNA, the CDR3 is TGTGCCAGCAGTTACCCCCCGTTAGCGGCGGGCAATGAGCAGTTCTTC.

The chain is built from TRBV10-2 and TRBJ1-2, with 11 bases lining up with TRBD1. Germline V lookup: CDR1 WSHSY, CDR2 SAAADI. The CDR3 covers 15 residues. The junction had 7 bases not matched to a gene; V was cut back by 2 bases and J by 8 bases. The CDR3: CASSEGGTGGDGYTF. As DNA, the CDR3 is TGCGCCAGCAGTGAGGGCGGGACAGGGGGTGACGGCTACACCTTC.

The CDR3 reads CASSPVSQITSTDTQYF. The CDR3 region has the DNA TGTGCCAGCTCACCAGTTTCACAAATTACTAGCACAGATACGCAGTATTTT. The chain couples TRBV18 to TRBJ2-3; D is ambiguous. With 2 bases removed from V and 0 bases from J, the gap between germline ends came to 15 bases. CDR3 length equals 17 residues. Looked up from germline, CDR1 is KGHSH and CDR2 is LQKENI. Using reference TRBV18 and TRBJ2-3 for the parts outside the CDR3, the full variable domain is NAGVMQNPRHLVRRRGQEARLRCSPMKGHSHVYWYRQLPEEGLKFMVYLQKENIIDESGMPKERFSAEFPKEGPSILRIQQVVRGDSAAYFCASSPVSQITSTDTQYFGPGTRLTVL.

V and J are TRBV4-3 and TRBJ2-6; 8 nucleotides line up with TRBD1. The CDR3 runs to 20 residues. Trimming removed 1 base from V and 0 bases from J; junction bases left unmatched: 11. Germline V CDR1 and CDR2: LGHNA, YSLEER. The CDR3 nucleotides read TGCGCCAGCAGCCAAGCGGGGACAGGTGTACGTCTCTCTGGGGCCAACGTCCTGACTTTC. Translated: CASSQAGTGVRLSGANVLTF.

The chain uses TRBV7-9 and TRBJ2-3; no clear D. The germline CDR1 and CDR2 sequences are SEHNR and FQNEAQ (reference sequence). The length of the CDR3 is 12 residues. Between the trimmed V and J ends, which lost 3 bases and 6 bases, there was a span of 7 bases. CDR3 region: CASSFWSDTQYF. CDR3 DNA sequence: TGTGCCAGCAGCTTTTGGTCGGATACGCAGTATTTT. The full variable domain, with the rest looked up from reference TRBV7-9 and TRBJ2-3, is DTGVSQNPRHKITKRGQNVTFRCDPISEHNRLYWYRQTLGQGPEFLTYFQNEAQLEKSRLLSDRFSAERPKGSFSTLEIQRTEQGDSAMYLCASSFWSDTQYFGPGTRLTVL.

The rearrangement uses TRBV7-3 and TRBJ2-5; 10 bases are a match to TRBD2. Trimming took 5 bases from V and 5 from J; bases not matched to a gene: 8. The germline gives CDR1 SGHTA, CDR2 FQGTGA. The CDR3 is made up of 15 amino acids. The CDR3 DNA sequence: TGTGCCAGCAGCCCTACTGGACTAGCGGTGGAGACCCAGTACTTC. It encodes CASSPTGLAVETQYF. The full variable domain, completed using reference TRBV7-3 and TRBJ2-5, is GAGVSQTPSNKVTEKGKYVELRCDPISGHTALYWYRQSLGQGPEFLIYFQGTGAADDSGLPNDRFFAVRPEGSVSTLKIQRTERGDSAVYLCASSPTGLAVETQYFGPGTRLLVL.

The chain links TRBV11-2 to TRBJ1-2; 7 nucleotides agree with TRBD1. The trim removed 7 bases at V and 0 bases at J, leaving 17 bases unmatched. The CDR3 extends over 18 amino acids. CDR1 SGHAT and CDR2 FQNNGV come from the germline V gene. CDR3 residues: CASTLGGGRGAPNYGYTF. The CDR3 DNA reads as TGTGCCAGCACCCTAGGAGGTGGCAGGGGGGCCCCTAACTATGGCTACACCTTC.

The CDR3 here is CASSRYRGPGPMNTEAFF. CDR3 bases: TGTGCCAGCAGCCGATACAGGGGCCCAGGTCCCATGAACACTGAAGCTTTCTTT. The chain links TRBV11-2 to TRBJ1-1, with 7 positions matching TRBD1. The CDR3 is 18 residues long. The germline gives CDR1 SGHAT, CDR2 FQNNGV. Trimming cost V 5 bases and J 0 bases; bases outside gene matches: 15.

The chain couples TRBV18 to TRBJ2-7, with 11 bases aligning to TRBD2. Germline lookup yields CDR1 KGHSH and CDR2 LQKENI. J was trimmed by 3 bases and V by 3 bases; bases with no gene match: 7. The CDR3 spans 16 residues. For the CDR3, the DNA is TGTGCCAGCTCACCGGGAGGGACTAGCGGATTCTACGAGCAGTACTTC. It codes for CASSPGGTSGFYEQYF.

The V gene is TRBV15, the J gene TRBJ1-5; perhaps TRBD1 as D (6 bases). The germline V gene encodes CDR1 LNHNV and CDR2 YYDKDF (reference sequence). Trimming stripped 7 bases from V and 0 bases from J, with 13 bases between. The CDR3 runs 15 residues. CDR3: CATNRDTHSNQPQHF. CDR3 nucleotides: TGTGCCACCAATCGGGACACCCATAGCAATCAGCCCCAGCATTTT.

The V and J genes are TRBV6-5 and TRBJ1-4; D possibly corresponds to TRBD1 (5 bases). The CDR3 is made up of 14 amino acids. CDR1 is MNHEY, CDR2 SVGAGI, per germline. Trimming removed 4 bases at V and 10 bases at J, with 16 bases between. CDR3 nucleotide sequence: TGTGCCAGCAGTTCCCCAGGGTTGATCGGAAAACTGTTTTTT. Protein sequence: CASSSPGLIGKLFF.

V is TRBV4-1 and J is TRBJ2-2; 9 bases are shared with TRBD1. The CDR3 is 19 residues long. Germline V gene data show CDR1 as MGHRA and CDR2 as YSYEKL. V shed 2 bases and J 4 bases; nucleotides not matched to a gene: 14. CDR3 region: CASSQMIQPGQGITGELFF. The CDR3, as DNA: TGCGCCAGCAGCCAAATGATACAACCGGGACAGGGAATCACCGGGGAGCTGTTTTTT.

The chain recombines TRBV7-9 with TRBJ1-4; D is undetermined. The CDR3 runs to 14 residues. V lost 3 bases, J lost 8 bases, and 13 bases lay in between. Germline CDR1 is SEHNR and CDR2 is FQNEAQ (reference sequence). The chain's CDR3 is CASSFFGGKEKLFF. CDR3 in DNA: TGTGCCAGCAGCTTTTTCGGCGGAAAAGAAAAACTGTTTTTT.

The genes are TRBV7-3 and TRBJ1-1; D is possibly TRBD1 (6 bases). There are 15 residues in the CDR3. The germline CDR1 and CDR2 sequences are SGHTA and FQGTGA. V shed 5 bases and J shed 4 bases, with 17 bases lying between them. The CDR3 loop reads CASSASQGMVTEAFF. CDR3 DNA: TGTGCCAGCAGCGCATCGCAGGGGATGGTCACTGAAGCTTTCTTT.

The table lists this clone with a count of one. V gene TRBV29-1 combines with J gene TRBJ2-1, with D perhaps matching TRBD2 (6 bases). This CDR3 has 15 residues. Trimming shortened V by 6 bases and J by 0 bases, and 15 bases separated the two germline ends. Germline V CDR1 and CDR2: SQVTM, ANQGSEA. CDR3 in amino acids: CSVDTSTSSYNEQFF. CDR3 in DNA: TGCAGCGTCGATACTAGCACCAGCTCCTACAATGAGCAGTTCTTC.

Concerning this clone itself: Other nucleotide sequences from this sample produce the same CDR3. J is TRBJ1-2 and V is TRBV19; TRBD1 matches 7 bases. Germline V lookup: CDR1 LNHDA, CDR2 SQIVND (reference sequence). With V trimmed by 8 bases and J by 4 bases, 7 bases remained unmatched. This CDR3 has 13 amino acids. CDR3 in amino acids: CASSPRDSYGYTF. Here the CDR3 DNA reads TGTGCCAGTTCCCCACGGGACAGCTATGGCTACACCTTC.

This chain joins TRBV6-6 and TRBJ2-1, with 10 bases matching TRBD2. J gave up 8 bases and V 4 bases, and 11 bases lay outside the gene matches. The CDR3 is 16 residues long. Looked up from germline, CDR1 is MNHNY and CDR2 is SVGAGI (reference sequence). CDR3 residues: CASSSASGGSVDEQFF. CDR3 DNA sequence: TGTGCCAGCAGTTCGGCTAGCGGGGGTTCTGTGGATGAGCAGTTCTTC.

CDR3 loop: CASSPTGSNQPQHF. The CDR3 region has the DNA TGTGCCAGCAGCCCCACAGGAAGCAATCAGCCCCAGCATTTT. The rearrangement joins TRBV9 to TRBJ1-5, with D perhaps matching TRBD1 (5 bases). CDR1 is SGDLS, CDR2 YYNGEE, per germline. The CDR3 consists of 14 residues. The V end was cut by 4 bases, the J end by 1 base, with 9 bases between.

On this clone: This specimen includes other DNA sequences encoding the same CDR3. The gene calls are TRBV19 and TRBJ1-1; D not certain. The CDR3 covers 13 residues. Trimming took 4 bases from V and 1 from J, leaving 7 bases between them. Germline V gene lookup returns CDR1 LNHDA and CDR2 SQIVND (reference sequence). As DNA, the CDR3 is TGTGCCAGTAGTACGACGGGGAACACTGAAGCTTTCTTT. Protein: CASSTTGNTEAFF. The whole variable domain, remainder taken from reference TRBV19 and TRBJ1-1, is DGGITQSPKYLFRKEGQNVTLSCEQNLNHDAMYWYRQDPGQGLRLIYYSQIVNDFQKGDIAEGYSVSREKKESFPLTVTSAQKNPTAFYLCASSTTGNTEAFFGQGTRLTVV.